The clone carrying this T cell receptor (beta chain) appeared a few times. The antigen remains undetermined. Primers included in the PCR were 60 Vbeta and 13 Jbeta primers. Sequencing was performed with immunoSEQ multiplex PCR; in TCRdb, only in-frame clones are kept and a portion is missing. This table holds 150,000 or so clones, under 85% found once. The CDR3 runs 14 residues. V trimming: 6 bases; J trimming: 7 bases; junction bases outside the gene matches: 6. Looked up from germline, CDR1 is MDHEN and CDR2 is SYDVKM. This entry belongs to a study of cytomegalovirus exposure and HLA in healthy donors. Study results and caveats: It was taken for granted in presence/absence analyses that sequencing depth across donors was roughly uniform. Cytomegalovirus-associated TCR beta chains were listed, numbering 164. In all likelihood, a cluster of highly shared sequence variants was a sequencing artifact. Some public TCRs appeared in many individuals, while most sequences were rare.

The TCR comes from a woman aged 30 to 39 in good health and CMV-seronegative. Sequenced input: PBMCs. V and J are TRBV28 and TRBJ1-4; 9 nucleotides align to TRBD1. CDR3: CASSRDRASEKLFF. CDR3 sequence (DNA): TGTGCCAGCAGCCGGGACAGGGCTAGTGAAAAACTGTTTTTT.